This passage covers 21 T cell receptor beta chains from one sample sequenced in a study of blood T cell repertoires in COVID-19. Measured with immunoSEQ multiplex PCR; TCRdb has only the in-frame clones, and not every one. The sample consists of approximately 46,000 clones, around nine tenths of them appearing once. Sample: peripheral blood. The receptors originated from a man aged 55 to 70 with active or convalescent COVID-19.

The chain is built from TRBV3-1 (or the pseudogene TRBV3-2) and TRBJ2-3, with TRBD1 identical over 7 bases. This CDR3 is 16 amino acids long. J gave up 2 bases and V 8 bases, and 13 bases lay outside the gene matches. Germline CDR1 is LGHDT and CDR2 is YNNKEL (reference sequence). The CDR3 here is CASRGMGQIYTDTQYF. The CDR3 coding sequence is TGTGCCAGCCGAGGAATGGGACAGATCTACACAGATACGCAGTATTTT.

The V gene is TRBV11-3, the J gene TRBJ1-2, with D unclear. Germline CDR1 is SGHNT and CDR2 is YENEEA. The V end was cut by 4 bases, the J end by 5 bases, with 20 bases between. The CDR3 runs to 16 residues. CDR3 sequence: CASSSGMWCGEYGYTF. CDR3 sequence (DNA): TGTGCCAGCAGCTCCGGTATGTGGTGTGGGGAGTATGGCTACACCTTC.

The rearrangement uses TRBV11-2 and TRBJ2-7; 11 bases are a match to TRBD1. This CDR3 has 14 amino acids. V was clipped by 3 bases and J by 7 bases; unmatched bases: 5. From germline, CDR1 is SGHAT and CDR2 FQNNGV. The CDR3 bases are TGTGCCAGCAGCTTTAGGACAGGGGGCAATGAGCAGTACTTC. This sequence encodes CASSFRTGGNEQYF.

This chain uses TRBV19 with TRBJ1-1; D ambiguous. The CDR3 is 13 amino acids. V gave up 0 bases and J gave up 7 bases, with 9 bases separating them. The germline V gene has CDR1 LNHDA and CDR2 SQIVND (reference sequence). CDR3: CASSIDSESEAFF. The DNA for the CDR3 is TGTGCCAGTAGTATAGACTCGGAGAGTGAAGCTTTCTTT.

This clone was found once. The J gene is TRBJ1-3, the V gene TRBV9, with D possibly matching TRBD1 (6 bases). V was cut by 4 bases and J by 4 bases, with 15 bases left in between. Germline V gene sequence: CDR1 SGDLS, CDR2 YYNGEE. The CDR3 covers 15 residues. Here the CDR3 DNA reads TGTGCCAGCAGCACAACAGGGATTGAAGGAAACACCATATATTTT. This encodes CASSTTGIEGNTIYF.

The V call is TRBV6-1, the J call TRBJ1-2; no firm D call. V was cut by 2 bases and J by 6 bases, with 4 bases left in between. CDR1 MNHNS and CDR2 SASEGT come from the germline V gene. The CDR3 runs 11 residues. In DNA form, the CDR3 reads TGTGCCAGCAGTGAACTCCATGGCTACACCTTC. Translated: CASSELHGYTF.

The chain couples TRBV7-8 to TRBJ1-1, with no clear D. CDR1 is SGHVS and CDR2 is FQNEAQ in the germline V gene. The CDR3 extends over 12 amino acids. V lost 1 base and J lost 4, with 4 bases in between. CDR3: CASSLVSTEAFF. CDR3 DNA sequence: TGTGCCAGCAGCTTAGTCAGCACTGAAGCTTTCTTT.

Here the CDR3 DNA reads TGTGCCAGCAGCCTTTCTGCGGGGGGAGATACGCAGTATTTT. Its protein product is CASSLSAGGDTQYF. This rearrangement joins TRBV7-9 to TRBJ2-3; 8 bases are a match to TRBD2. The J segment lost 5 bases and the V segment lost 5 bases, leaving 6 bases of the junction unmatched. The CDR3 spans 14 residues. The V gene's germline CDR1 is SEHNR and CDR2 FQNEAQ (reference sequence).

A word on this clone: At one of its ends the junction is not consistent with the germline gene, which may arise from a read error. V is TRBV7-2 and J is TRBJ2-3, with 7 nucleotides matching TRBD1. This CDR3 is built from 15 residues. Germline lookup yields CDR1 SGHTA and CDR2 FQGNSA. The CDR3 DNA sequence: TGTGCCAGCAGCTCATACGGACATGGGACAGTTACGCAGTATTTT. This gives the protein CASSSYGHGTVTQYF.

The J gene is TRBJ1-1, the V gene TRBV7-9, with a weak D call TRBD1 (5 bases). The CDR3 totals 16 residues. V dropped 2 bases and J dropped 4 bases, with 17 bases sitting between them. Germline lookup yields CDR1 SEHNR and CDR2 FQNEAQ (reference sequence). The CDR3 loop reads CASSLLETWGGTEAFF. The CDR3 DNA sequence: TGTGCCAGCAGCTTACTCGAGACGTGGGGGGGCACTGAAGCTTTCTTT.

The chain recombines TRBV2 with TRBJ2-7; possible D gene TRBD2, 6 bases. The CDR3 has 14 amino acids. The germline gives CDR1 SNHLY, CDR2 FYNNEI. V was clipped by 5 bases and J by 3 bases, with 14 bases between them. This chain's CDR3 is CASSSQGGDYEQYF. CDR3 coding DNA: TGTGCCAGCAGTTCTCAAGGAGGGGACTACGAGCAGTACTTC.

The V gene is TRBV19, the J gene TRBJ1-5, with unresolved D. This CDR3 region has 13 residues. Germline V lookup: CDR1 LNHDA, CDR2 SQIVND (reference sequence). V gave up 2 bases and J gave up 4 bases, with 6 bases separating them. For the CDR3, the DNA is TGTGCCAGTAGTATATTATATAATCAGCCCCAGCATTTT. Its translation is CASSILYNQPQHF.

The chain recombines TRBV5-1 with TRBJ1-4, with 10 bases lining up with TRBD1. Trimming at V came to 5 bases and at J to 6 bases, leaving 4 bases not matched to a gene. CDR1 and CDR2 (germline): SGHRS, YFSETQ. CDR3 length equals 14 residues. The CDR3 reads CASRRDRGYEKLFF. The CDR3 DNA reads as TGCGCCAGCAGGCGGGACAGGGGTTATGAAAAACTGTTTTTT.

The chain is built from TRBV5-1 and TRBJ2-3, with 7 bases identical to TRBD1. Germline V gene data show CDR1 as SGHRS and CDR2 as YFSETQ. CDR3 size: 14 residues. Trimming took 4 bases from V and 2 from J; bases not matched to a gene: 4. The CDR3 region is CASSPGQVTDTQYF. The CDR3 DNA reads as TGCGCCAGCAGCCCAGGACAGGTCACAGATACGCAGTATTTT. Using reference TRBV5-1 and TRBJ2-3 for the parts outside the CDR3, the full variable domain is KAGVTQTPRYLIKTRGQQVTLSCSPISGHRSVSWYQQTPGQGLQFLFEYFSETQRNKGNFPGRFSGRQFSNSRSEMNVSTLELGDSALYLCASSPGQVTDTQYFGPGTRLTVL.

The chain has TRBV4-2 and TRBJ2-3; TRBD1 matches 8 bases. Losses at the gene ends were 0 bases for V and 6 bases for J; bases not matched to a gene: 8. CDR1 is LGHNA, CDR2 YNFKEQ, per germline. This CDR3 is built from 16 residues. The DNA of the CDR3 is TGTGCCAGCAGCCAAGATGTCGGCAGGGGGCTGGATACGCAGTATTTT. It encodes CASSQDVGRGLDTQYF.

J is TRBJ2-4 and V is TRBV6-5, with D possibly being TRBD1 (5 bases). Looked up from germline, CDR1 is MNHEY and CDR2 is SVGAGI. There are 15 residues in the CDR3. Deletions cut 10 bases from V and 3 bases from J, with 19 bases between. The CDR3 DNA reads as TGTGCCACCTCAATAGTGCCAGGGTTCAAAAACATTCAGTACTTC. It translates to CATSIVPGFKNIQYF.

This chain uses TRBV2 with TRBJ1-2; D is possibly TRBD1 (6 bases). Germline CDR1 and CDR2: SNHLY and FYNNEI. The CDR3 extends over 15 amino acids. V dropped 6 bases and J dropped 2 bases, with 16 bases sitting between them. The CDR3: CASRINREINYGYTF. The CDR3 nucleotides read TGTGCCAGCAGAATAAACAGGGAGATAAACTATGGCTACACCTTC.

The V call is TRBV3-1 (or the pseudogene TRBV3-2), the J call TRBJ1-4; 10 bases line up with TRBD1. The V and J ends lost 1 base and 10 bases, in that order; junction bases with no gene match: 6. Per germline, CDR1 LGHDT and CDR2 YNNKEL (reference sequence). The CDR3 is 15 amino acids. CDR3 nucleotides: TGTGCCAGCAGCCAAGTCGGACAGGGGGAGGGAAAACTGTTTTTT. Its translation: CASSQVGQGEGKLFF.

The chain is built from TRBV6-1 and TRBJ1-4; possibly TRBD1 for D (5 bases). Deletions cut 2 bases from V and 3 bases from J, with 10 bases between. The CDR3 contains 15 residues. Per the germline V gene, CDR1 is MNHNS and CDR2 is SASEGT. CDR3 bases: TGTGCCAGCAGTGAACCCGACAGACCTAATGAAAAACTGTTTTTT. This codes for CASSEPDRPNEKLFF.

V usage is TRBV28 and J usage is TRBJ2-1; 11 positions match TRBD2. The V and J ends lost 5 bases and 6 bases, in that order; junction bases with no gene match: 6. CDR1 and CDR2 (germline): MDHEN, SYDVKM. This CDR3 spans 15 amino acids. The DNA for the CDR3 is TGTGCCAGCAGTCAACTAGCGGGGGTACCCAATGAGCAGTTCTTC. Amino acid sequence: CASSQLAGVPNEQFF. The complete variable domain, with remaining parts taken from reference TRBV28 and TRBJ2-1, reads DVKVTQSSRYLVKRTGEKVFLECVQDMDHENMFWYRQDPGLGLRLIYFSYDVKMKEKGDIPEGYSVSREKKERFSLILESASTNQTSMYLCASSQLAGVPNEQFFGPGTRLTVL.

This clone was counted a few times. V gene TRBV6-5 combines with J gene TRBJ1-2; 7 positions agree with TRBD1. CDR1 and CDR2 (germline): MNHEY, SVGAGI. This CDR3 spans 14 amino acids. V shed 7 bases and J 4 bases; nucleotides not matched to a gene: 9. As DNA, the CDR3 is TGTGCCAGCACCGACAGGGAGAAAACCTATGGCTACACCTTC. The encoded protein is CASTDREKTYGYTF.